Listed below are T cell receptor beta chains from one sample, sequenced in a study of memory CD4+ T cells and cytomegalovirus serostatus. The table came from immunoSEQ multiplex PCR; TCRdb's copy has only in-frame clones and leaves some out. The sample shows more than 55,000 clones, approximately 78% of them seen only once. Sequenced material: memory CD4+ T cells from blood. All receptors come from an adult in good health and CMV-seronegative. Each CDR3 is given with its conserved first and last residue. The listing skips clone size in some rows; elsewhere it reads once, few, many or a size class.

V: TRBV20-1; size: medium-sized; J: TRBJ2-3; CDR3: CSARSTDTQYF
V: TRBV4-1; size: -; J: TRBJ2-7; CDR3: CASSQTGALFGQYF
V: TRBV7-2; size: -; J: TRBJ2-3; CDR3: CASTKTGSRDTQYF
V: TRBV5-5; size: -; J: TRBJ1-1; CDR3: CASSLRWIRDTEAFF
V: TRBV7-3; size: -; J: TRBJ1-1; CDR3: CASSLRFNRGLLSTEAFF
V: TRBV4-1; size: -; J: TRBJ1-4; CDR3: CASSQDLNTGRSSAAKLFF
V: TRBV7-6; size: -; J: TRBJ2-2; CDR3: CASSLSPSGGRTGELFF
V: TRBV14; size: -; J: TRBJ2-7; CDR3: CASSQRTSGRGEQYF
V: TRBV5-6; size: -; J: TRBJ1-2; CDR3: CASSLAGTLGYGYTF
V: TRBV6-6; size: -; J: TRBJ1-2; CDR3: CASSSPQDGYTF
V: TRBV25-1; size: -; J: TRBJ2-7; CDR3: CASSAPGLAGPEQYF
V: TRBV15; size: -; J: TRBJ2-7; CDR3: CATSREPGPYEQYF
V: TRBV19; size: -; J: TRBJ2-7; CDR3: CASSISPLAGVGEQYF
V: TRBV18; size: -; J: TRBJ1-6; CDR3: CASSPRGGPSSYNSPLHF
V: TRBV2; size: -; J: TRBJ1-2; CDR3: CASRPGTGGGYTF
V: TRBV10-3; size: -; J: TRBJ2-3; CDR3: CAISEPHRGGTTDTQYF
V: TRBV30; size: -; J: TRBJ1-1; CDR3: CAWRTFRNTEAFF
V: TRBV9; size: -; J: TRBJ2-5; CDR3: CASSFTGGQETQYF
V: TRBV27; size: -; J: TRBJ2-1; CDR3: CASSPTSRSYNEQFF